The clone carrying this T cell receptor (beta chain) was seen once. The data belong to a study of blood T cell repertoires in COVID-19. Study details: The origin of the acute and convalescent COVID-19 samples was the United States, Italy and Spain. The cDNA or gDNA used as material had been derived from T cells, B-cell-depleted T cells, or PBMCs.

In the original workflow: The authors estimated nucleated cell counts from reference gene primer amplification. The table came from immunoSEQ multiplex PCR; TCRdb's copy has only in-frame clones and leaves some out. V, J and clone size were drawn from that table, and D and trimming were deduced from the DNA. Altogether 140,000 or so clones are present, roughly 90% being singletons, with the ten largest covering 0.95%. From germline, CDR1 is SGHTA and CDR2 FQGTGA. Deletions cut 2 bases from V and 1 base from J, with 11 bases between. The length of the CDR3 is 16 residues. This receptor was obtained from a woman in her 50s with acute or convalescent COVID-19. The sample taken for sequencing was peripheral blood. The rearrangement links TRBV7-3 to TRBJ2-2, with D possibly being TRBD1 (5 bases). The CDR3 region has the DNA TGTGCCAGCAGCTTACGGACCCAGGGGAACACCGGGGAGCTGTTTTTT. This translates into CASSLRTQGNTGELFF.